These 8 T cell receptor beta chains were all obtained from the same sample, sequenced in a study of T-cell memory formation after mild COVID-19. TCRdb reprocessed the 5' RACE reads via MiXCR and lists one record per CDR3 protein. The top ten clones hold roughly 12% of a sample with about half a million distinct CDR3 sequences, about 20% of them seen once. The specimen sequenced was PBMCs or a T cell subset sorted from them (not recorded which). The receptors were gathered from an adult woman who had mild COVID-19 (a few samples of this study predate the infection). Cell type and time point are not known.

This clonotype has only a few counts. The CDR3 DNA sequence: TGCGCCAGCAGCTTGGTACTCCCCGGGAACACCGGGGAGCTGTTTTTT. It yields the protein CASSLVLPGNTGELFF. This chain connects TRBV5-1 to TRBJ2-2; D unresolved. This CDR3 is 16 amino acids long. CDR1 SGHRS and CDR2 YFSETQ come from the germline V gene. The ends were cut back, 0 bases at V and 1 base at J, with 10 bases in the middle.

This clonotype has a handful of counts. The V call is TRBV20-1, the J call TRBJ2-3; D perhaps matches TRBD2 (5 bases). The CDR3 loop spans 14 amino acids. The germline V and J ends were trimmed by 1 base and 5 bases, with 13 bases remaining between them. Germline CDR1 is DFQATT and CDR2 is SNEGSKA (reference sequence). CDR3 DNA sequence: TGCAGTGCTAGAGCGGCTGGGAGAGGAGATACGCAGTATTTT. Its translation is CSARAAGRGDTQYF.

V and J are TRBV27 and TRBJ2-7; D may match TRBD1 or TRBD2 (5 bases each). This CDR3 is built from 15 residues. Trimming cost V 5 bases and J 8 bases, with 22 bases left between them. Germline CDR1 is MNHEY and CDR2 is SMNVEV (reference sequence). This CDR3 reads CASSLGDGGMWKQYF. The CDR3 nucleotides are TGTGCCAGCAGTCTCGGGGACGGTGGGATGTGGAAGCAGTACTTC.

This clonotype has a count of ten or more. The V call is TRBV5-1, the J call TRBJ2-7; 8 bases line up with TRBD1. The J segment lost 3 bases and the V segment lost 4 bases, leaving 6 bases of the junction unmatched. The CDR3 length is 14 residues. In germline, CDR1 is SGHRS, CDR2 YFSETQ. Written as DNA, the CDR3 is TGCGCCAGCAGCCTACCGGGACAGGTCTACGAGCAGTACTTC. Amino acid sequence: CASSLPGQVYEQYF. The variable domain in full, with the rest retrieved from reference TRBV5-1 and TRBJ2-7, is KAGVTQTPRYLIKTRGQQVTLSCSPISGHRSVSWYQQTPGQGLQFLFEYFSETQRNKGNFPGRFSGRQFSNSRSEMNVSTLELGDSALYLCASSLPGQVYEQYFGPGTRLTVT.

Many counts were recorded for this clonotype. This chain uses TRBV18 with TRBJ2-2, with D maybe TRBD2 (5 bases). The germline gives CDR1 KGHSH, CDR2 LQKENI. The CDR3 loop spans 16 amino acids. V dropped 3 bases and J dropped 3 bases, with 14 bases sitting between them. Here the CDR3 reads CASSPRISRDTGELFF. The CDR3 nucleotides read TGTGCCAGCTCACCTCGGATCTCGAGGGACACCGGGGAGCTGTTTTTT.

This clonotype was counted only a few times. The chain links TRBV6-5 to TRBJ2-7, with D unclear. The CDR3 is made up of 11 amino acids. V was shortened by 6 bases and J by 3 bases, with 6 bases between the two germline ends. CDR1 and CDR2 (germline): MNHEY, SVGAGI. CDR3 residues: CASRQNYEQYF. The CDR3 DNA reads as TGTGCCAGCAGACAGAACTACGAGCAGTACTTC.

This clonotype showed up just a few times. The J gene is TRBJ2-7, the V gene TRBV7-2; D might be TRBD2 (5 bases). There are 14 residues in the CDR3. Trimming cost V 6 bases and J 4 bases, with 16 bases left between them. Per the germline V gene, CDR1 is SGHTA and CDR2 is FQGNSA. The CDR3 spells CASRGGGSWYEQYF. CDR3 DNA: TGTGCCAGCAGAGGAGGCGGTTCGTGGTACGAGCAGTACTTC.

This clonotype was observed a handful of times. This chain connects TRBV29-1 to TRBJ1-2; 9 bases are a match to TRBD1. CDR3 size: 16 residues. Germline CDR1 is SQVTM and CDR2 is ANQGSEA. V gave up 3 bases and J gave up 1 base; unmatched junction bases: 9. The chain's CDR3 is CSVDTIQGAGNYGYTF. The CDR3 DNA follows: TGCAGCGTTGACACCATACAGGGGGCTGGTAACTATGGCTACACCTTC. The variable domain in full, with the rest retrieved from reference TRBV29-1 and TRBJ1-2, is SAVISQKPSRDICQRGTSLTIQCQVDSQVTMMFWYRQQPGQSLTLIATANQGSEATYESGFVIDKFPISRPNLTFSTLTVSNMSPEDSSIYLCSVDTIQGAGNYGYTFGSGTRLTVV.